The 17 T cell receptor beta chains in this list originate from one sample, sequenced in a study of blood T cell repertoires in COVID-19. Profiled with immunoSEQ multiplex PCR; TCRdb holds only in-frame clones, not every one. Of about 190,000 clones in the sample, approximately 85% were seen once. What was sequenced was peripheral blood. These receptors all stem from a man older than 75 with COVID-19, enrolled during active disease.

This clone was seen a single time. The rearrangement joins TRBV4-1 to TRBJ2-2; 7 bases align to TRBD1. The CDR3 sequence is 17 residues long. The germline V gene has CDR1 MGHRA and CDR2 YSYEKL. J lost 6 bases, V lost 1 base, and 11 bases had no gene match. The CDR3 spells CASSQAVVRGRAGELFF. The CDR3 bases are TGCGCCAGCAGCCAAGCAGTTGTTAGGGGGCGGGCCGGGGAGCTGTTTTTT.

Judged by abundance, this clone is medium-sized. V usage is TRBV6-6 and J usage is TRBJ1-5; D not resolved. The CDR3 runs to 16 residues. CDR1 is MNHNY and CDR2 is SVGAGI in the germline V gene (reference sequence). V lost 2 bases and J 0 bases, leaving 11 bases between the germline ends. The CDR3 protein is CASSYLVLSSNQPQHF. The CDR3 DNA reads TGTGCCAGCAGTTACCTTGTACTCTCTAGCAATCAGCCCCAGCATTTT.

J is TRBJ1-5 and V is TRBV10-1; D not certain. Trimming cost V 8 bases and J 5 bases, with 19 bases left between them. The CDR3 is made up of 15 amino acids. From germline, CDR1 is WNHNN and CDR2 SYGVQD (reference sequence). CDR3 region: CASPERVAGHQPQHF. DNA of the CDR3: TGCGCCAGCCCTGAGAGGGTGGCTGGGCATCAGCCCCAGCATTTT.

The chain uses TRBV19 and TRBJ1-5; D unresolved. Germline CDR1 and CDR2: LNHDA and SQIVND (reference sequence). CDR3 length: 13 residues. Between the trimmed V and J ends, which lost 7 bases and 1 base, there was a span of 8 bases. In DNA, the CDR3 is TGTGCCAGTAACATCGGGAGCAATCAGCCCCAGCATTTT. It encodes CASNIGSNQPQHF.

The chain carries TRBV29-1 and TRBJ2-5, with D hard to call. Per germline, CDR1 SQVTM and CDR2 ANQGSEA. This CDR3 is built from 11 residues. The CDR3 coding sequence is TGCACCATCCGGGTCCAAGAGACCCAGTACTTC. Protein: CTIRVQETQYF. The full variable domain, in which reference TRBV29-1 and TRBJ2-5 provide the parts outside the CDR3, is SAVISQKPSRDICQRGTSLTIQCQVDSQVTMMFWYRQQPGQSLTLIATANQGSEATYESGFVIDKFPISRPNLTFSTLTVSNMSPEDSSIYLCTIRVQETQYFGPGTRLLVL.

This clone appeared a few times. The chain is built from TRBV18 and TRBJ1-1; D gene uncertain. The V end lost 3 bases, the J end lost 0 bases, and 5 bases lay between the germline ends. Germline values: CDR1 KGHSH, CDR2 LQKENI. The CDR3 has 13 residues. CDR3 loop: CASSPGLNTEAFF. The CDR3, as DNA: TGTGCCAGCTCACCCGGTTTGAACACTGAAGCTTTCTTT.

The V call is TRBV11-2, the J call TRBJ1-1, with D perhaps matching TRBD1 (6 bases). The CDR3 totals 15 residues. The V gene's germline CDR1 is SGHAT and CDR2 FQNNGV. Trimming shortened V by 3 bases and J by 3 bases, and 14 bases separated the two germline ends. CDR3 loop: CASSFAQGADTEAFF. The CDR3 region has the DNA TGTGCCAGCAGCTTTGCACAGGGCGCGGACACTGAAGCTTTCTTT. Using reference TRBV11-2 and TRBJ1-1 for the parts outside the CDR3, the full variable domain is EAGVAQSPRYKIIEKRQSVAFWCNPISGHATLYWYQQILGQGPKLLIQFQNNGVVDDSQLPKDRFSAERLKGVDSTLKIQPAKLEDSAVYLCASSFAQGADTEAFFGQGTRLTVV.

The rearrangement joins TRBV7-2 to TRBJ1-1; 8 bases are a match to TRBD1. The CDR3 loop spans 14 amino acids. The germline gives CDR1 SGHTA, CDR2 FQGNSA. With 5 bases clipped from V and 5 bases from J, the junction kept 7 bases outside the gene matches. The chain's CDR3 is CASSLRTGRTEAFF. DNA for the CDR3: TGTGCCAGCAGCCTCCGGACAGGGAGGACTGAAGCTTTCTTT.

The V gene is TRBV7-9, the J gene TRBJ2-1; 10 positions agree with TRBD2. The CDR3 sequence is 14 residues long. Per the germline V gene, CDR1 is SEHNR and CDR2 is FQNEAQ (reference sequence). V trimming: 2 bases; J trimming: 8 bases; junction bases outside the gene matches: 3. The CDR3 DNA reads as TGTGCCAGCAGCTTAAGCGGGGGGGCCCATGAGCAGTTCTTC. Residues: CASSLSGGAHEQFF.

The chain links TRBV6-5 to TRBJ2-2; 10 bases agree with TRBD1. Germline CDR1 and CDR2: MNHEY and SVGAGI. The CDR3 contains 15 residues. The J segment lost 6 bases and the V segment lost 5 bases, leaving 6 bases of the junction unmatched. The CDR3 region has the DNA TGTGCCAGCAGTCGGGACAGGGGAATCGCCGGGGAGCTGTTTTTT. Translated: CASSRDRGIAGELFF.

V is TRBV2 and J is TRBJ1-6; D might be TRBD1 (6 bases). V lost 4 bases to trimming and J lost 7 bases, with 14 bases between them. Germline V CDR1 and CDR2: SNHLY, FYNNEI. The CDR3 covers 15 residues. CDR3 residues: CASSVGDIRNSPLHF. CDR3 nucleotides: TGTGCCAGCAGTGTAGGGGACATTCGGAATTCACCCCTCCACTTT.

The chain is built from TRBV7-9 and TRBJ1-1; D call uncertain. CDR3 length: 17 amino acids. In germline, CDR1 is SEHNR, CDR2 FQNEAQ (reference sequence). Trimming left V 5 bases short and J 1 base short, with 20 bases between. The CDR3 DNA sequence: TGTGCCAGCAGCCCTAGCGGTTACAGAGCAGCGAACACTGAAGCTTTCTTT. Protein sequence: CASSPSGYRAANTEAFF.

The V call is TRBV5-1, the J call TRBJ1-6; no clear D. Per germline, CDR1 SGHRS and CDR2 YFSETQ. The CDR3 runs 16 residues. V was shortened by 5 bases and J by 10 bases, with 22 bases between the two germline ends. The CDR3 DNA sequence: TGCGCCAGCAGGTTGACTTCAAGCCCCTACCTCTCACCCCTCCACTTT. It translates to CASRLTSSPYLSPLHF.

The V call is TRBV15, the J call TRBJ2-7; tentative D call: TRBD1 (6 bases). The CDR3 loop spans 15 amino acids. V gave up 4 bases and J gave up 4 bases, with 17 bases separating them. Germline loops: CDR1 LNHNV, CDR2 YYDKDF (reference sequence). The CDR3, as DNA: TGTGCCACCAGCAACTCTCCGACAGGCGAATACGAGCAGTACTTC. Encoded protein: CATSNSPTGEYEQYF. The variable domain in full, with the rest retrieved from reference TRBV15 and TRBJ2-7, is DAMVIQNPRYQVTQFGKPVTLSCSQTLNHNVMYWYQQKSSQAPKLLFHYYDKDFNNEADTPDNFQSRRPNTSFCFLDIRSPGLGDTAMYLCATSNSPTGEYEQYFGPGTRLTVT.

This chain links TRBV19 with TRBJ1-5, with 10 bases aligning to TRBD1. Trimming at V came to 3 bases and at J to 7 bases, leaving 9 bases not matched to a gene. The CDR3 is 16 residues long. From germline, CDR1 is LNHDA and CDR2 SQIVND (reference sequence). Here the CDR3 reads CASSILPGQGRQPQHF. The CDR3 coding sequence is TGTGCCAGTAGTATCCTCCCGGGACAGGGGCGACAGCCCCAGCATTTT. Based on the CDR3 plus reference TRBV19 and TRBJ1-5, the full variable domain is DGGITQSPKYLFRKEGQNVTLSCEQNLNHDAMYWYRQDPGQGLRLIYYSQIVNDFQKGDIAEGYSVSREKKESFPLTVTSAQKNPTAFYLCASSILPGQGRQPQHFGDGTRLSIL.

The rearrangement links TRBV4-2 to TRBJ2-4; D remains ambiguous. Trimming shortened V by 0 bases and J by 0 bases, and 9 bases separated the two germline ends. The CDR3 loop spans 16 amino acids. Germline-derived CDR1 and CDR2 are LGHNA and YNFKEQ. The chain's CDR3 is CASSQDASIAKNIQYF. The DNA of the CDR3 is TGTGCCAGCAGCCAAGACGCGAGTATAGCCAAAAACATTCAGTACTTC.

This rearrangement joins TRBV7-9 to TRBJ1-2, with 8 bases lining up with TRBD1. V lost 5 bases and J lost 4; bases outside the gene matches: 6. Germline V gene lookup returns CDR1 SEHNR and CDR2 FQNEAQ (reference sequence). CDR3 size: 14 residues. The CDR3 reads CASSGTGLSYGYTF. CDR3 nucleotides: TGTGCCAGCAGCGGGACAGGTTTAAGCTATGGCTACACCTTC.